This T cell receptor beta chain is drawn from a study of T cell repertoires in aging, cancer and after chemotherapy. On the study more broadly: Six age groups, ranging from 30 or younger to 70 or older, included the donors.

The template was genomic DNA from peripheral blood, not RNA. By sample fraction, this clonotype is medium-sized. The antigen is not known. Multiplex touch-down PCR with TRB-A/B primers amplified rearranged V-D-J TRB sequences. TCRdb processed the multiplex PCR reads anew with MiXCR; each CDR3 protein has one entry. Of roughly 10,000 distinct CDR3 sequences listed, 30% to 35% are singletons. General observations from the study: Rebound thymic output was suggested by rising median generation probability during chemotherapy in each cancer cohort.

This CDR3 has 15 residues. CDR1 and CDR2 (germline): MRHNA, SNTAGT. J lost 6 bases, V lost 5 bases, and 9 bases had no gene match. The TCR was taken from a human donor in good health. The donor label of this sample is uncertain. The chain links TRBV6-4 to TRBJ2-3; 9 bases are shared with TRBD1. Source material: blood. The CDR3 sequence: CASSRTGDYLDTQYF. CDR3 DNA: TGTGCCAGCAGTAGGACAGGGGATTATTTGGATACGCAGTATTTT.